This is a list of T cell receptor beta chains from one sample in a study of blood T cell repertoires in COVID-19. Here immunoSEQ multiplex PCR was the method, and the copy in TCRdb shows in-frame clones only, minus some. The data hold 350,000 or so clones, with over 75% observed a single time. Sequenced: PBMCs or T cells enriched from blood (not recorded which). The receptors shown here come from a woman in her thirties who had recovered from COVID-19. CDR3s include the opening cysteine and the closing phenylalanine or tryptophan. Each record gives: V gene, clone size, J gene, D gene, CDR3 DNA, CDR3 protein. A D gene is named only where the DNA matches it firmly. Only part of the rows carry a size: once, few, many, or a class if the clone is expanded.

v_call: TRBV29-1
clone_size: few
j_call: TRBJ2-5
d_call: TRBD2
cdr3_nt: TGCAGCGTTTATGGACTAGCGGGGGGGGAGAAGAGAGAAGAGACCCAGTACTTC
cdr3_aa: CSVYGLAGGEKREETQYF

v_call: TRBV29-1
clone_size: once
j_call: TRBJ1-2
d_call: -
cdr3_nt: TGCAGCGTTGGAACAAGACAGGCGAACTATGGCTACACCTTC
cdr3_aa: CSVGTRQANYGYTF

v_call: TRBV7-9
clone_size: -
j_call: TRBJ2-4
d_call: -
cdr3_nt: TGTGCCAGCAGCTTAGAGGGGCAGGGGGGAAACATTCAGTACTTC
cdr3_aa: CASSLEGQGGNIQYF

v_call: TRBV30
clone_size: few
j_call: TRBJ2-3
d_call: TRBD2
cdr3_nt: TGTGCCTGGAGAATTAGTGGACTAGCGGTAATTACAGATACGCAGTATTTT
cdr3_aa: CAWRISGLAVITDTQYF

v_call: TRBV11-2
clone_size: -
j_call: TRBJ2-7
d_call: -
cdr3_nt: TGTGCCAGCAGCTTAGTGGCCGACTGGGAGCAGTACTTC
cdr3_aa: CASSLVADWEQYF

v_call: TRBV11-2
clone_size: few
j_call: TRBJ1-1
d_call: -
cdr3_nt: TGTGCCAGCAGCTTCGACACGCTCCTCACTGAAGCTTTCTTT
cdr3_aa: CASSFDTLLTEAFF

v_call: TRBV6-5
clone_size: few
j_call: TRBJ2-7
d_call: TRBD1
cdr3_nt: TGTGCCAGCAGGTCCGACAGGGTCTACGAGCAGTACTTC
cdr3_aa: CASRSDRVYEQYF

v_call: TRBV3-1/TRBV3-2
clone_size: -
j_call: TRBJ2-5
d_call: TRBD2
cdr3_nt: TGTGCCAGCAGCCCCCCGACTAGCCACTCGAAGACCCAGTACTTC
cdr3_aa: CASSPPTSHSKTQYF

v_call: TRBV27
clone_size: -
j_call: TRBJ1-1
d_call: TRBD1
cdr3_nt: TGTGCCAGCAGTTGGAAGCCTACCGGGACAGTGAACACTGAAGCTTTCTTT
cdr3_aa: CASSWKPTGTVNTEAFF

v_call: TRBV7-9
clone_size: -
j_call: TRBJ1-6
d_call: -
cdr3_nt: TGTGCCAGCAGCGCCGTCTGGGGGCATTCACCCCTCCACTTT
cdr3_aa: CASSAVWGHSPLHF

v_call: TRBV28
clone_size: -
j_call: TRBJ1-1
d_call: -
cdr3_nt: TGTGCCAGCAGTTCCGGGGAAATCATGAACACTGAAGCTTTCTTT
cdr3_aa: CASSSGEIMNTEAFF

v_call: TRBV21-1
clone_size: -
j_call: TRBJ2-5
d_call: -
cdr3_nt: TGTGCCAGCAGCATTAGGGACAGCTACTTTCGGGAGACCCAGTACTTC
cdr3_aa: CASSIRDSYFRETQYF

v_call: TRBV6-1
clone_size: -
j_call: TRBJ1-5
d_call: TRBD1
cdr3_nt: TGTGCCAGCAGTGAGCATGGGAACAGGGGACAGCCCCAGCATTTT
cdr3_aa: CASSEHGNRGQPQHF